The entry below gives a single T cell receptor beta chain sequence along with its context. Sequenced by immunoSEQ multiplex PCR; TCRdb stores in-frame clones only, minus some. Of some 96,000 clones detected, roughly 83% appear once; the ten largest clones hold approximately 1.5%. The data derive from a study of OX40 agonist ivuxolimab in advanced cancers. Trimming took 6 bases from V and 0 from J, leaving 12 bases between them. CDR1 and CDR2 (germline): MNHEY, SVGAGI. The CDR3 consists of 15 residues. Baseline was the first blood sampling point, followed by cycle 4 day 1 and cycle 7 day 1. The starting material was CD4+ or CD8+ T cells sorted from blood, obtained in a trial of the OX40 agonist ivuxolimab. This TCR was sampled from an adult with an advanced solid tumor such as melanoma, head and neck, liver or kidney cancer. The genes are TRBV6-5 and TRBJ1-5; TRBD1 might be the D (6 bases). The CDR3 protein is CASRDSYYSNQPQHF. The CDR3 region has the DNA TGTGCCAGCAGGGACAGTTATTATAGCAATCAGCCCCAGCATTTT.